Below, one TCR beta chain is given with its context. Its antigen is unidentified. This sample was taken from a study of T cells in Graves' hyperthyroidism and ophthalmopathy. The CDR3 totals 14 residues. Germline loops: CDR1 LGHDT, CDR2 YNNKEL (reference sequence). Amplified regions were TCR beta CDR3 sequences from RNA transcripts. With the HTBI primer set, the TCR CDR3 went through a first round of RT-PCR. Via MiXCR, TCRdb re-called the multiplex PCR reads, giving one row per CDR3 protein. The sample carries 360,000 or so distinct CDR3 sequences, roughly 15% recorded once. The PBMCs studied were ones that came from approximately 9.9 ml fresh peripheral blood. Findings and caveats of the study: Blood also showed most of the thyroid clonotypes that were expanded above 0.001.

Specimen: blood. This chain joins TRBV3-1 and TRBJ2-7, with TRBD2 as a possible D gene (6 bases). The J call is uncertain, as TRBJ2-1 better fits the DNA end. The clonotype comes from a woman aged 60-75 years with Graves' ophthalmopathy. Here the CDR3 reads CASSQVGTSYEQFF. CDR3 bases: TGTGCCAGCAGCCAAGTAGGGACTTCTTACGAGCAGTTCTTC.